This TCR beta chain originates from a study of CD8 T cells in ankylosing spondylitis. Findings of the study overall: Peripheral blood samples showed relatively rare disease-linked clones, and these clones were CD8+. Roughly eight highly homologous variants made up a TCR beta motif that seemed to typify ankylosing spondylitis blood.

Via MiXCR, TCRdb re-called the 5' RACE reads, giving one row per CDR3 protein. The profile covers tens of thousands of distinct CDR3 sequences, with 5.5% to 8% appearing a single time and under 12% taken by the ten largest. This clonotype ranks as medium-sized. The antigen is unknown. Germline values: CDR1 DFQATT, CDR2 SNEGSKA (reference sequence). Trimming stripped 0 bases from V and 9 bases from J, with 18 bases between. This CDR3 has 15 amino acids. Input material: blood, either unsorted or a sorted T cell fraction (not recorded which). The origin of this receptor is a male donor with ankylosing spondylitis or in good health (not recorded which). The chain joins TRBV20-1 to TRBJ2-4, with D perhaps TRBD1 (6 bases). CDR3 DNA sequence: TGCAGTGCTAGAGATCTTAGGCAGGGGAGTAGCATTCAGTACTTC. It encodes CSARDLRQGSSIQYF.